This record covers a single T cell receptor beta chain. These data originate in a study of blood T cell repertoires in COVID-19. Study-wide background: In each case, the material was cDNA or gDNA derived from T cells, B-cell-depleted T cells, or PBMCs.

Libraries were prepared by immunoSEQ multiplex PCR; TCRdb keeps only in-frame clonotypes and omits some of them. The data hold 200,000 to 250,000 clones, with about 88% observed a single time. Patients from Seattle were sampled longitudinally, starting during active infection. The CDR3 has 14 amino acids. Trimming left V 5 bases short and J 0 bases short, with 11 bases between. From germline, CDR1 is SGHTA and CDR2 FQGNSA. This clonotype was sampled from a woman aged 45 to 65 with COVID-19, enrolled during active disease. Sequenced material: peripheral blood. The V and J genes are TRBV7-2 and TRBJ2-7, with D hard to call. The CDR3 reads CASSPGLSSYEQYF. CDR3 sequence (DNA): TGTGCCAGCAGCCCTGGTCTCAGCTCCTACGAGCAGTACTTC.